Listed below are T cell receptor beta chains from one sample, sequenced in a study of blood T cell repertoires in COVID-19. Profiled with immunoSEQ multiplex PCR; TCRdb holds only in-frame clones, not every one. The sample records 63,000 or so clones, 88% being singletons. Sequences were obtained from peripheral blood. The receptors shown here come from a human donor in a cohort sampled during active COVID-19. CDR3s include the opening cysteine and the closing phenylalanine or tryptophan. The D gene is left open where the match is weak. Size is omitted from some rows. Given values are once, few, many or a class for expanded clones.

clone_size	j_call	d_call	v_call	cdr3_aa	cdr3_nt
NA	TRBJ2-3	TRBD2	TRBV7-9	CASSLLGLAGGTDTQYF	TGTGCCAGCAGCTTATTGGGACTAGCGGGAGGCACAGATACGCAGTATTTT
few	TRBJ1-5	NA	TRBV5-5	CASSTGGSNQPQHF	TGTGCCAGCAGCACGGGAGGCAGCAATCAGCCCCAGCATTTT
NA	TRBJ1-1	NA	TRBV28	CASSSPPRTDSF	TGTGCCAGCAGTTCCCCCCCAAGAACTGATTCGTTT
NA	TRBJ2-1	NA	TRBV3-1/TRBV3-2	CASSQKRNNEQFF	TGTGCCAGCAGCCAAAAGCGGAACAATGAGCAGTTCTTC
once	TRBJ2-3	TRBD2	TRBV5-1	CASSSVGLAGADTQYF	TGCGCCAGCAGCTCGGTAGGACTAGCGGGAGCAGATACGCAGTATTTT
NA	TRBJ1-4	TRBD1	TRBV5-1	CASSSSNSRDSNEKLFF	TGCGCCAGCAGCAGCTCTAATTCGAGGGACAGTAATGAAAAACTGTTTTTT
few	TRBJ2-1	TRBD2	TRBV7-2	CASSSSGRYYNEQFF	TGTGCCAGCAGCTCCAGCGGGAGGTACTACAATGAGCAGTTCTTC
NA	TRBJ2-7	TRBD2	TRBV27	CASSKSGRDYEQYF	TGTGCCAGCAGTAAGAGCGGGAGGGATTACGAGCAGTACTTC
NA	TRBJ2-5	TRBD2	TRBV28	CASSQGLARETQYF	TGTGCCAGCAGTCAGGGACTAGCCCGAGAGACCCAGTACTTC
NA	TRBJ2-2	TRBD1	TRBV11-2	CASSLQGATGELFF	TGTGCCAGCAGCTTACAGGGGGCAACCGGGGAGCTGTTTTTT
NA	TRBJ1-3	NA	TRBV4-1	CASSRGGINPIYF	TGCGCCAGCAGCCGCGGGGGTATAAACCCCATATATTTT
NA	TRBJ1-4	TRBD1	TRBV19	CASSARQGPNEKLFF	TGTGCCAGTAGTGCCCGACAGGGCCCTAATGAAAAACTGTTTTTT
NA	TRBJ2-1	TRBD2	TRBV24-1	CATSGLTSGSSYNEQFF	TGTGCCACCAGTGGGTTGACTAGCGGGAGCTCCTACAATGAGCAGTTCTTC
NA	TRBJ2-5	TRBD2	TRBV11-2	CASSSRAGGPETQYF	TGTGCCAGCAGCTCCAGGGCGGGAGGGCCAGAGACCCAGTACTTC
NA	TRBJ2-5	NA	TRBV3-1/TRBV3-2	CASSQDPTFFAGNDQETQYF	TGTGCCAGCAGCCAAGACCCCACATTTTTTGCGGGGAACGACCAAGAGACCCAGTACTTC
NA	TRBJ2-7	NA	TRBV2	CASTDPGLQSSYEQYF	TGTGCCAGCACGGATCCGGGACTCCAGAGCTCCTACGAGCAGTACTTC
NA	TRBJ2-2	TRBD2	TRBV5-1	CASSWGTSGYTGELFF	TGCGCCAGCAGCTGGGGGACTAGCGGTTACACCGGGGAGCTGTTTTTT
once	TRBJ2-1	TRBD2	TRBV19	CASSPWTSGVFNEQFF	TGTGCCAGTAGCCCATGGACTAGCGGGGTCTTCAATGAGCAGTTCTTC
NA	TRBJ2-7	TRBD1	TRBV6-5	CASSRGQGTEQYF	TGTGCCAGCAGTCGCGGACAGGGGACCGAGCAGTACTTC
NA	TRBJ2-3	TRBD1	TRBV6-1	CASSERIGGDTQYF	TGTGCCAGCAGTGAAAGGATAGGGGGCGATACGCAGTATTTT
NA	TRBJ1-3	NA	TRBV5-5	CASSLGQGGNTIYF	TGTGCCAGCAGCTTGGGGCAGGGGGGAAACACCATATATTTT
NA	TRBJ2-3	TRBD2	TRBV10-3	CAISTGTRIADTQYF	TGTGCCATCAGTACCGGGACTAGAATAGCAGATACGCAGTATTTT
NA	TRBJ1-1	NA	TRBV7-6	CASSSYGGGTEAFF	TGTGCCAGCAGCTCCTACGGGGGGGGCACTGAAGCTTTCTTT
NA	TRBJ2-5	NA	TRBV6-2/TRBV6-3	CASSGQGYETQYF	TGTGCCAGCAGTGGTCAGGGGTACGAGACCCAGTACTTC
NA	TRBJ1-2	NA	TRBV25-1	CASSRSGGKAGYTF	TGTGCCAGCAGTAGGTCTGGGGGGAAGGCCGGCTACACCTTC
NA	TRBJ2-1	TRBD2	TRBV5-4	CASSGDYLYNEQFF	TGTGCCAGCAGCGGGGACTACCTTTACAATGAGCAGTTCTTC
NA	TRBJ2-7	TRBD2	TRBV28	CASRTGTSGSSAYEQYF	TGTGCCAGCAGGACCGGGACTAGCGGGAGTAGCGCCTACGAGCAGTACTTC
NA	TRBJ1-5	NA	TRBV24-1	CATSDRGGQPQHF	TGTGCCACCAGTGACCGCGGGGGGCAGCCCCAGCATTTT